The 2 T cell receptor beta chains in this list originate from one sample, sequenced in a study of T-cell memory formation after mild COVID-19. MiXCR, applied by TCRdb to the 5' RACE reads, yields one record per CDR3 protein. The data show about 310,000 distinct CDR3 sequences, 15% to 20% seen once. Sequences were obtained from PBMCs or a T cell subset sorted from them (not recorded which). These receptors all stem from a man between 18 and 29 years old who had mild COVID-19 (a few samples of this study predate the infection). Cell type and time point are not known.

This clonotype was counted ten times or more. V usage is TRBV7-2 and J usage is TRBJ1-6; D remains unclear. V was shortened by 6 bases and J by 9 bases, with 15 bases between the two germline ends. The CDR3 totals 14 residues. In germline, CDR1 is SGHTA, CDR2 FQGNSA. The CDR3 sequence: CASRRQKEGSPLHF. The DNA of the CDR3 is TGTGCCAGCAGACGGCAGAAGGAGGGTTCACCCCTCCACTTT.

The chain carries TRBV11-3 and TRBJ2-2, with D maybe TRBD2 (6 bases). V lost 2 bases, J lost 5 bases, and 9 bases lay in between. The CDR3 length is 14 residues. Germline CDR1 and CDR2: SGHNT and YENEEA. DNA for the CDR3: TGTGCCAGCAGCTTATCCGGGGGAACCGGGGAGCTGTTTTTT. This codes for CASSLSGGTGELFF.